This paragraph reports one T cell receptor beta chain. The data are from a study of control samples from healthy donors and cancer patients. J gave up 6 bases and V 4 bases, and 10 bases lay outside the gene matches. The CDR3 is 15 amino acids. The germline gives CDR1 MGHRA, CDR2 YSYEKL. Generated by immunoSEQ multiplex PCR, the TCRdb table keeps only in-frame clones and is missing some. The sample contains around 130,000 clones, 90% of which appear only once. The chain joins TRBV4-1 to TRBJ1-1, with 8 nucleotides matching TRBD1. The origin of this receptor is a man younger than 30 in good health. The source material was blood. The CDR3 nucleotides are TGCGCCAGCAGCCCTTACGGACAGGGTCGCGCTGAAGCTTTCTTT. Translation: CASSPYGQGRAEAFF.